These 32 T cell receptor beta chains share one sample of origin, sequenced in a study of blood T cell repertoires in COVID-19. Data came from immunoSEQ multiplex PCR; TCRdb stores just in-frame clones and leaves some out. The sample has fewer than 350,000 clones, approximately 90% seen once; the top ten hold 2.3%. Sequenced sample: PBMCs or T cells enriched from blood (not recorded which). The origin of the receptors is a woman between 40 and 50 years old with acute COVID-19.

This chain joins TRBV5-1 and TRBJ2-1; the match to TRBD1 covers 7 bases. Germline trimming cut 3 bases from V and 9 bases from J; bases unmatched to any gene: 12. The CDR3 runs to 15 residues. Germline CDR1 reads SGHRS; CDR2 reads YFSETQ. The CDR3 coding sequence is TGCGCCAGCAGCTCCTCCGGGACAGATAAGACTGAGCAGTTCTTC. This gives the protein CASSSSGTDKTEQFF.

The chain employs TRBV28 and TRBJ1-1, with D perhaps TRBD1 (6 bases). Trimming stripped 3 bases from V and 3 bases from J, with 17 bases between. The germline gives CDR1 MDHEN, CDR2 SYDVKM. This CDR3 has 16 amino acids. The CDR3, as DNA: TGTGCCAGCAGTTTCCAGGGCAGGGGACGAGACACTGAAGCTTTCTTT. Residues: CASSFQGRGRDTEAFF.

The chain recombines TRBV3-1 (or the pseudogene TRBV3-2) with TRBJ1-2, with 10 bases aligning to TRBD1. CDR1 LGHDT and CDR2 YNNKEL come from the germline V gene (reference sequence). V was clipped by 3 bases and J by 5 bases; unmatched bases: 9. The CDR3 is made up of 16 amino acids. The chain's CDR3 is CASSQNTGQGRYGYTF. As DNA, the CDR3 is TGTGCCAGCAGCCAGAACACGGGACAGGGGAGGTATGGCTACACCTTC.

The V and J genes are TRBV7-6 and TRBJ1-1, with 7 bases matching TRBD1. The CDR3 length is 17 residues. Germline V gene lookup returns CDR1 SGHVS and CDR2 FNYEAQ. V lost 1 base, J lost 3 bases, and 11 bases stayed unmatched. CDR3 in DNA: TGTGCCAGCAGCTTAGTAGGTGGACAGGCAGGGGACACTGAAGCTTTCTTT. Amino acids: CASSLVGGQAGDTEAFF.

This chain joins TRBV7-9 and TRBJ2-3; 10 nucleotides agree with TRBD1. This CDR3 region has 17 residues. The ends lost 5 bases at V and 3 bases at J; junction bases unmatched: 11. Per germline, CDR1 SEHNR and CDR2 FQNEAQ (reference sequence). CDR3: CASSAAAGTGDTDTQYF. CDR3 nucleotides: TGTGCCAGCAGCGCCGCCGCGGGGACAGGGGATACAGATACGCAGTATTTT.

This chain joins TRBV2 and TRBJ2-6; D unclear. Germline V gene sequence: CDR1 SNHLY, CDR2 FYNNEI. This CDR3 comprises 15 residues. V was shortened by 5 bases and J by 0 bases, with 8 bases between the two germline ends. The CDR3 DNA is TGTGCCAGCAGTCCCACATACTCTGGGGCCAACGTCCTGACTTTC. As protein: CASSPTYSGANVLTF. Supplemented by reference TRBV2 and TRBJ2-6, the full variable domain reads EPEVTQTPSHQVTQMGQEVILRCVPISNHLYFYWYRQILGQKVEFLVSFYNNEISEKSEIFDDQFSVERPDGSNFTLKIRSTKLEDSAMYFCASSPTYSGANVLTFGAGSRLTVL.

This sequence joins TRBV2 and TRBJ1-1, with D possibly matching TRBD1 (6 bases). The V and J ends lost 5 bases and 2 bases respectively, with 12 bases between them. Germline lookup yields CDR1 SNHLY and CDR2 FYNNEI. This CDR3 comprises 14 residues. DNA for the CDR3: TGTGCCAGCAGTCGTGACAGGCATAACACTGAAGCTTTCTTT. This encodes CASSRDRHNTEAFF.

The chain carries TRBV5-1 and TRBJ2-5; 9 bases match TRBD1. Germline V gives CDR1 SGHRS, CDR2 YFSETQ. J was trimmed by 4 bases and V by 2 bases; bases with no gene match: 3. The CDR3 has 14 amino acids. The DNA for the CDR3 is TGCGCCAGCAGCTTCTCGGACAGGGGAGAGACCCAGTACTTC. This encodes CASSFSDRGETQYF.

The chain links TRBV12-5 to TRBJ2-6, with D maybe TRBD1 (5 bases). Germline-derived CDR1 and CDR2 are LGHNT and FRNRAP. Trimming took off 0 bases at V and 0 bases at J, with 18 bases between the two ends. The CDR3 extends over 20 amino acids. The CDR3 DNA reads as TGTGCTAGTGGTTTGGTACGAGATATCAGGGAAGACTCTGGGGCCAACGTCCTGACTTTC. Its translation is CASGLVRDIREDSGANVLTF.

V is TRBV10-3 and J is TRBJ2-1, with a weak D call TRBD2 (6 bases). The germline V and J ends were trimmed by 6 bases and 3 bases, with 12 bases remaining between them. The germline V gene has CDR1 ENHRY and CDR2 SYGVKD. The CDR3 is made up of 14 amino acids. The CDR3 spells CAIRSGVVYNEQFF. The CDR3 DNA sequence: TGTGCCATCAGATCGGGAGTTGTCTACAATGAGCAGTTCTTC.

The chain links TRBV19 to TRBJ1-2; 7 positions agree with TRBD1. The CDR3 is 15 residues long. V was pared by 0 bases and J by 4 bases, with 5 bases of the junction left unmatched. Per germline, CDR1 LNHDA and CDR2 SQIVND (reference sequence). DNA for the CDR3: TGTGCCAGTAGTATAGACTCCGGGACAGTCTATGGCTACACCTTC. It translates to CASSIDSGTVYGYTF.

Many counts were recorded for this clone. The genes are TRBV18 and TRBJ1-6, with a weak D call TRBD1 (6 bases). This CDR3 comprises 15 residues. V lost 6 bases and J 8 bases, leaving 17 bases between the germline ends. Germline loops: CDR1 KGHSH, CDR2 LQKENI. The CDR3 spells CASSPDGTFYSPLHF. In nucleotides, the CDR3 is TGTGCCAGCTCGCCGGACGGGACATTTTATTCACCCCTCCACTTT.

The gene calls are TRBV9 and TRBJ2-3; TRBD2 matches at 11 bases. Losses at the gene ends were 4 bases for V and 2 bases for J; bases not matched to a gene: 9. The CDR3 sequence is 17 residues long. Germline CDR1 reads SGDLS; CDR2 reads YYNGEE. In nucleotides, the CDR3 is TGTGCCAGCAGCCCAAGACTAGCGGGGACCGACACAGATACGCAGTATTTT. This sequence encodes CASSPRLAGTDTDTQYF.

This chain joins TRBV7-8 and TRBJ2-7; maybe TRBD2 (6 bases). The V and J ends lost 1 base and 7 bases respectively, with 20 bases between them. Germline V gives CDR1 SGHVS, CDR2 FQNEAQ. This CDR3 region has 16 residues. The CDR3 nucleotides read TGTGCCAGCAGCTTAGTGGAAGGGAGTCGGGGAGGAGAGCAGTACTTC. It is translated as CASSLVEGSRGGEQYF.

The chain has TRBV5-4 and TRBJ1-4; tentative D call: TRBD1 (5 bases). With 2 bases removed from V and 4 bases from J, the gap between germline ends came to 9 bases. Per germline, CDR1 SGHNT and CDR2 YYREEE (reference sequence). The CDR3 runs to 14 residues. CDR3 region: CASSLPGVNEKLFF. The CDR3 nucleotides are TGTGCCAGCAGCTTACCGGGGGTTAATGAAAAACTGTTTTTT. Drawing the rest from reference TRBV5-4 and TRBJ1-4, the complete variable domain is ETGVTQSPTHLIKTRGQQVTLRCSSQSGHNTVSWYQQALGQGPQFIFQYYREEENGRGNFPPRFSGLQFPNYSSELNVNALELDDSALYLCASSLPGVNEKLFFGSGTQLSVL.

Comment on this clone: Other DNA sequences in this sample translate to the same CDR3. CDR3 residues: CASNRFSGNTIYF. In nucleotides, the CDR3 is TGTGCCAGCAACCGGTTCTCTGGAAACACCATATATTTT. V usage is TRBV2 and J usage is TRBJ1-3; D call uncertain. Trimming took off 7 bases at V and 0 bases at J, with 7 bases between the two ends. The CDR3 is made up of 13 amino acids. In germline, CDR1 is SNHLY, CDR2 FYNNEI.

The gene calls are TRBV6-6 and TRBJ2-3; 8 nucleotides line up with TRBD2. The CDR3 extends over 16 amino acids. Germline CDR1 MNHNY, CDR2 SVGAGI (reference sequence). V gave up 5 bases and J gave up 4 bases; unmatched junction bases: 11. The CDR3 DNA follows: TGTGCCAGCAGTCCTCAACTAGCGGCAGGGGCAGATACGCAGTATTTT. It is translated as CASSPQLAAGADTQYF.

V gene TRBV30 combines with J gene TRBJ1-1; D remains ambiguous. The germline V gene encodes CDR1 GTSNPN and CDR2 SVGIG (reference sequence). V lost 0 bases and J lost 4, with 15 bases in between. The CDR3 contains 15 residues. The CDR3 region is CAWSVPGGPTTEAFF. In DNA form, the CDR3 reads TGTGCCTGGAGTGTGCCGGGAGGGCCCACCACTGAAGCTTTCTTT.

V usage is TRBV19 and J usage is TRBJ1-5, with no clear D. The CDR3 loop spans 15 amino acids. Germline V gene data show CDR1 as LNHDA and CDR2 as SQIVND (reference sequence). V dropped 3 bases and J dropped 4 bases, with 13 bases sitting between them. CDR3: CASSMGRVENQPQHF. The CDR3 bases are TGTGCCAGTAGTATGGGGAGGGTAGAGAATCAGCCCCAGCATTTT.

In this sample, this clone turned up many times. V gene TRBV29-1 combines with J gene TRBJ2-6; D is perhaps TRBD2 (5 bases). Germline-derived CDR1 and CDR2 are SQVTM and ANQGSEA. This CDR3 is 15 amino acids long. The V gene lost 6 bases and the J gene lost 4 bases, with 16 bases spanning the gap. The CDR3 coding sequence is TGCAGCGTCCGGGAATCAAGGGTCGGGGCCAACGTCCTGACTTTC. It yields the protein CSVRESRVGANVLTF.

J is TRBJ2-5 and V is TRBV11-2; D gene uncertain. Trimming stripped 3 bases from V and 4 bases from J, with 12 bases between. There are 14 residues in the CDR3. CDR1 is SGHAT, CDR2 FQNNGV, per germline. The DNA for the CDR3 is TGTGCCAGCAGCTTTGTCACCACGGGAGAGACCCAGTACTTC. Translation: CASSFVTTGETQYF.

The chain couples TRBV5-6 to TRBJ1-2, with a tentative D call TRBD1 (5 bases). The V gene's germline CDR1 is SGHDT and CDR2 YYEEEE. The CDR3 totals 15 residues. V shed 3 bases and J shed 6 bases, with 18 bases lying between them. The CDR3 spells CASSSTSSGYHGYTF. The DNA for the CDR3 is TGTGCCAGCAGCTCTACCAGTTCAGGGTACCATGGCTACACCTTC.

The V gene is TRBV3-1 (or the pseudogene TRBV3-2), the J gene TRBJ1-1; TRBD1 matches at 10 bases. The CDR3 sequence is 15 residues long. Germline loops: CDR1 LGHDT, CDR2 YNNKEL (reference sequence). V shed 4 bases and J 0 bases; nucleotides not matched to a gene: 2. The CDR3 DNA sequence: TGTGCCAGCAGCCCCGGACAGGGGGTGAACACTGAAGCTTTCTTT. This translates into CASSPGQGVNTEAFF.

The chain employs TRBV5-6 and TRBJ2-1, with a possible D match to TRBD2 (6 bases). Per germline, CDR1 SGHDT and CDR2 YYEEEE. The CDR3 has 15 amino acids. The V and J ends lost 4 bases and 7 bases respectively, with 18 bases between them. The CDR3: CASSQTGTSGNEQFF. The CDR3, as DNA: TGTGCCAGCAGCCAAACCGGGACTTCGGGGAATGAGCAGTTCTTC.

The chain uses TRBV11-3 and TRBJ2-3; TRBD2 matches 11 bases. Germline values: CDR1 SGHNT, CDR2 YENEEA. The junction had 3 bases not matched to a gene; V was cut back by 4 bases and J by 0 bases. The CDR3 runs to 16 residues. The CDR3 loop reads CASSSIAGGSTDTQYF. The CDR3 DNA follows: TGTGCCAGCAGCTCCATAGCGGGAGGGAGCACAGATACGCAGTATTTT.

This clone has more than one count but fewer than ten. V is TRBV27 and J is TRBJ1-6; TRBD1 is a possible D gene (6 bases). Germline-derived CDR1 and CDR2 are MNHEY and SMNVEV (reference sequence). Trimming removed 4 bases at V and 5 bases at J, with 15 bases between. The CDR3 consists of 16 residues. In DNA, the CDR3 is TGTGCCAGCAGTTCCACTCCCAGGGGAGATAATTCACCCCTCCACTTT. Amino acid sequence: CASSSTPRGDNSPLHF.

The rearrangement uses TRBV6-6 and TRBJ2-3; D remains ambiguous. The CDR3 consists of 12 residues. V was trimmed by 7 bases and J by 3 bases, leaving 8 bases between them. Germline V lookup: CDR1 MNHNY, CDR2 SVGAGI (reference sequence). The CDR3 spells CASIERTDTQYF. DNA for the CDR3: TGTGCCAGCATCGAGAGAACAGATACGCAGTATTTT.

CDR3 protein: CASSIDSGSRTGELFF. CDR3 bases: TGTGCCAGTAGTATCGATAGCGGGAGTAGAACCGGGGAGCTGTTTTTT. This chain connects TRBV19 to TRBJ2-2, with 9 bases matching TRBD2. Germline assignment: CDR1 LNHDA and CDR2 SQIVND (reference sequence). V shed 3 bases and J 5 bases; nucleotides not matched to a gene: 7. This CDR3 has 16 amino acids. The full variable domain, in which reference TRBV19 and TRBJ2-2 provide the parts outside the CDR3, is DGGITQSPKYLFRKEGQNVTLSCEQNLNHDAMYWYRQDPGQGLRLIYYSQIVNDFQKGDIAEGYSVSREKKESFPLTVTSAQKNPTAFYLCASSIDSGSRTGELFFGEGSRLTVL.

The chain is built from TRBV12-3 or TRBV12-4 and TRBJ2-4, with D hard to call. There are 12 residues in the CDR3. Trimming cost V 2 bases and J 9 bases, with 8 bases left between them. In nucleotides, the CDR3 is TGTGCCAGCAGTTTACAGTTCACCATTCAGTACTTC. Its translation: CASSLQFTIQYF.

The chain employs TRBV11-2 and TRBJ1-6; D ambiguous. V lost 1 base and J 10 bases, leaving 8 bases between the germline ends. In germline, CDR1 is SGHAT, CDR2 FQNNGV. The CDR3 extends over 13 amino acids. The CDR3 protein is CASSLVMESPLHF. The CDR3 DNA is TGTGCCAGCAGCTTAGTGATGGAGTCACCCCTCCACTTT.

This rearrangement joins TRBV28 to TRBJ2-4, with 10 positions matching TRBD2. The CDR3 consists of 19 residues. The V and J ends lost 3 bases and 5 bases, in that order; junction bases with no gene match: 16. Looked up from germline, CDR1 is MDHEN and CDR2 is SYDVKM. The CDR3 here is CASSLYRGLWLAGENIQYF. The CDR3 coding sequence is TGTGCCAGCAGTTTGTACCGGGGGCTCTGGCTAGCGGGGGAAAACATTCAGTACTTC.

V gene TRBV5-6 combines with J gene TRBJ2-7; D is possibly TRBD1 (5 bases). The CDR3 is made up of 12 amino acids. The germline CDR1 and CDR2 sequences are SGHDT and YYEEEE. V was cut by 2 bases and J by 3 bases, with 6 bases left in between. CDR3 sequence: CASSLGHYEQYF. Here the CDR3 DNA reads TGTGCCAGCAGCTTAGGACACTACGAGCAGTACTTC. Looking up the rest from reference TRBV5-6 and TRBJ2-7 gives the full variable domain: DAGVTQSPTHLIKTRGQQVTLRCSPKSGHDTVSWYQQALGQGPQFIFQYYEEEERQRGNFPDRFSGHQFPNYSSELNVNALLLGDSALYLCASSLGHYEQYFGPGTRLTVT.